The next 6 T cell receptor beta chains were all read from a single sample in a study of blood T cells in healthy people across ages (dated by TCRdb to between 2014 and 2016). Receptor libraries were prepared by 5' RACE. Instrument used: Illumina HiSeq 2500. A second PCR of about 6 to 12 cycles was run with a J-beta primer mix and a sample-barcoded 5' primer. TCRdb reran the public reads through fastp at Q25 and MiXCR, keeping productive beta chains. For every CDR3 protein sequence, its rows merge into one entry that carries the most common genes and DNA. For this sample the table gives under 1,000,000 distinct CDR3 sequences, of which about 42% were detected only once. The ten largest account for 18% of the sample. The sequencing input was blood. Receptor source: an elderly man in good health.

For this clonotype: The junction does not match germline at one end; this may be a read error. The chain has TRBV5-1 and TRBJ2-1; 7 bases fit TRBD1. The CDR3 length is 16 residues. Germline CDR1 is SGHRS and CDR2 is YFSETQ. The CDR3 spells CASSRQGDVSYNERFF. The CDR3 bases are TGCGCCAGCAGCAGACAGGGTGATGTCTCCTACAATGAGCGGTTCTTC.

The chain carries TRBV24-1 and TRBJ2-1; 9 bases agree with TRBD2. CDR3 length equals 13 residues. J lost 8 bases, V lost 7 bases, and 5 bases had no gene match. Germline loops: CDR1 KGHDR, CDR2 SFDVKD. The CDR3 spells CATRGSGSDEQFF. The CDR3 DNA follows: TGTGCCACCAGGGGTAGCGGGAGTGATGAGCAGTTCTTC.

There are a few counts of this clonotype. The J gene is TRBJ2-3, the V gene TRBV9; 10 bases line up with TRBD2. CDR3 length: 14 amino acids. Losses at the gene ends were 5 bases for V and 4 bases for J; bases not matched to a gene: 4. Germline V gene lookup returns CDR1 SGDLS and CDR2 YYNGEE. The DNA of the CDR3 is TGTGCCAGCAGGTCGGGACTAGCGTCAGATACGCAGTATTTT. Protein sequence: CASRSGLASDTQYF.

The chain couples TRBV28 to TRBJ1-5; TRBD1 agrees at 9 bases. This CDR3 contains 17 residues. Per the germline V gene, CDR1 is MDHEN and CDR2 is SYDVKM. J gave up 0 bases and V 5 bases, and 8 bases lay outside the gene matches. CDR3: CASSLGTGRPSNQPQHF. CDR3 in DNA: TGTGCCAGCAGTCTAGGGACAGGGCGCCCTAGCAATCAGCCCCAGCATTTT.

This chain joins TRBV28 and TRBJ1-5; TRBD1 matches 9 bases. With V trimmed by 5 bases and J by 3 bases, 11 bases remained unmatched. The CDR3 is 17 residues long. The germline V gene encodes CDR1 MDHEN and CDR2 SYDVKM. The CDR3 sequence: CASSPSGQGLYNQPQHF. The CDR3 DNA sequence: TGTGCCAGCAGTCCCTCGGGACAGGGACTTTACAATCAGCCCCAGCATTTT.

To note about this clonotype: An end of the junction differs from the germline gene, which may be a read error. The chain has TRBV5-1 and TRBJ1-2; D is unresolved. The V gene's germline CDR1 is SGHRS and CDR2 YFSETQ. The CDR3 runs 15 residues. CDR3 protein: CASSLMPGPNYGYTF. CDR3 coding DNA: TGCGCCAGCAGCCTCATGCCGGGTCCTAATTATGGCTACACCTTC.